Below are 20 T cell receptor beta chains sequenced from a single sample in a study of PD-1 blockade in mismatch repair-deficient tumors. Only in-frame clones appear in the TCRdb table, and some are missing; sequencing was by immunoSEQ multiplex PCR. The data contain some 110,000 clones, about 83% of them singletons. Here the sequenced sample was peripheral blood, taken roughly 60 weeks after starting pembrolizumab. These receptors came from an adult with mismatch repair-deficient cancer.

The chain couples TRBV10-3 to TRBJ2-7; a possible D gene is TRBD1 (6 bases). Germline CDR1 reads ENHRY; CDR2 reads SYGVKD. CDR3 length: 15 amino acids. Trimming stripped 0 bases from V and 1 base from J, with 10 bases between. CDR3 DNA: TGTGCCATCAGTGAGTCACAGGGATGGTCCTACGAGCAGTACTTC. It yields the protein CAISESQGWSYEQYF.

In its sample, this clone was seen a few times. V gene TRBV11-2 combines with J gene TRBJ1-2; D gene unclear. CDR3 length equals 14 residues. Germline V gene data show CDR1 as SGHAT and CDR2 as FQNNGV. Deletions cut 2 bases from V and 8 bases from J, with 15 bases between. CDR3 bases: TGTGCCAGCAGCTTAACAGCCTACGGGGAGGGCTACACCTTC. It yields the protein CASSLTAYGEGYTF.

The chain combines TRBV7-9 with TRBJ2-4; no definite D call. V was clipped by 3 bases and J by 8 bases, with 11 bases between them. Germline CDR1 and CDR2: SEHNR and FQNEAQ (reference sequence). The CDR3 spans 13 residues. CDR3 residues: CASSFWGAYIQYF. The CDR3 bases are TGTGCCAGCAGCTTTTGGGGTGCGTACATTCAGTACTTC.

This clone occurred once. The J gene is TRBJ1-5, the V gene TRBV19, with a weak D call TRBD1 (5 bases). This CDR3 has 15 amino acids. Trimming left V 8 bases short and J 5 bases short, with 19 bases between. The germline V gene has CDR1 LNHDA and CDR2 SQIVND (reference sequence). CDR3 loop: CASSITGTAHQPQHF. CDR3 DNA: TGTGCCAGTTCTATTACCGGGACGGCACATCAGCCCCAGCATTTT.

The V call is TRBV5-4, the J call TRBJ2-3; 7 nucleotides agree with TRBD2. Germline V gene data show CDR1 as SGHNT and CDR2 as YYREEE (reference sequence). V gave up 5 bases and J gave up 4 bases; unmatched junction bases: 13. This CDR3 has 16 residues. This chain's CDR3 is CASSYGLEVVSDTQYF. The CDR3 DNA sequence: TGTGCCAGCAGTTACGGACTAGAGGTTGTTTCAGATACGCAGTATTTT.

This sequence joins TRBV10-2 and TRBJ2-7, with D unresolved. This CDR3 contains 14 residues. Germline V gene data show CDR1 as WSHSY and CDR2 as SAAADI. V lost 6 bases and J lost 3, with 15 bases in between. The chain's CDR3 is CASRGKPAIYEQYF. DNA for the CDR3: TGCGCCAGCAGGGGAAAGCCGGCTATCTACGAGCAGTACTTC.

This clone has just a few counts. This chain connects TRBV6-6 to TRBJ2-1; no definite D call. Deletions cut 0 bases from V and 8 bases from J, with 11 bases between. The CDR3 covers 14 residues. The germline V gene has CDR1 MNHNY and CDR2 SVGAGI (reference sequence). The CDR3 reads CASSYSSHVDEQFF. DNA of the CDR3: TGTGCCAGCAGTTACTCTTCTCACGTCGATGAGCAGTTCTTC.

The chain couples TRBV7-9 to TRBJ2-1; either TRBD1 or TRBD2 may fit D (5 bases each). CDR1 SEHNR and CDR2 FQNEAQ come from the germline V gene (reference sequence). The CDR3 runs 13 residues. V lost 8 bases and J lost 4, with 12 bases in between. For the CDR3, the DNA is TGTGCCAGCGACGAGGGGCAATACAATGAGCAGTTCTTC. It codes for CASDEGQYNEQFF.

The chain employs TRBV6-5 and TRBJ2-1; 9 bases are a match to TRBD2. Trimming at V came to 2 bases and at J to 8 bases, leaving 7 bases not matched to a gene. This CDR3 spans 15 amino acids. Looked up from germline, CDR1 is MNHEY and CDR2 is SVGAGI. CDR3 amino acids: CASSYATSGGDEQFF. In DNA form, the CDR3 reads TGTGCCAGCAGTTACGCGACTAGCGGAGGGGATGAGCAGTTCTTC.

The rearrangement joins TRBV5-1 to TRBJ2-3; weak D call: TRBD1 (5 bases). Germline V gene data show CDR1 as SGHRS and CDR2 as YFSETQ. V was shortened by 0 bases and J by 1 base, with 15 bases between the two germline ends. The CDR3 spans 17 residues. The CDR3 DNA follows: TGCGCCAGCAGCTTGGAAGGGGCCCCCGGAGGCACAGATACGCAGTATTTT. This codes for CASSLEGAPGGTDTQYF.

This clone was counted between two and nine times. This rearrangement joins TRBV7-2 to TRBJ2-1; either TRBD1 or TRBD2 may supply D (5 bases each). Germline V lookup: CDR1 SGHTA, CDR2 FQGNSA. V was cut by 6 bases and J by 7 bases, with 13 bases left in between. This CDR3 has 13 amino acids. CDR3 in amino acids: CASRPVGVNEQFF. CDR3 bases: TGTGCCAGCAGACCGGTGGGGGTGAATGAGCAGTTCTTC.

The CDR3 here is CASKGTVDGYTF. CDR3 bases: TGTGCCAGCAAAGGGACAGTAGATGGCTACACCTTC. This sequence joins TRBV6-5 and TRBJ1-2; 7 bases fit TRBD1. V shed 7 bases, J shed 6 bases, and the junction held 5 bases outside the gene matches. Germline V gene data show CDR1 as MNHEY and CDR2 as SVGAGI. CDR3 size: 12 residues.

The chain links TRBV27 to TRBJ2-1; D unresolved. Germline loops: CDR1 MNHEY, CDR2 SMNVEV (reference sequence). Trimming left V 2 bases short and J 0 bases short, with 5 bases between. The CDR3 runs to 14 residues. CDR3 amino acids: CASSLQSSYNEQFF. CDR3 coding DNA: TGTGCCAGCAGTTTACAGAGCTCCTACAATGAGCAGTTCTTC.

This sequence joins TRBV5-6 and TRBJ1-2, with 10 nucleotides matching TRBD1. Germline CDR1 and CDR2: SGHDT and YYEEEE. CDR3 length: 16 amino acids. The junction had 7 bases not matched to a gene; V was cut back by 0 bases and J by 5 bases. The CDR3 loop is CASSLAGGQGVYGYTF. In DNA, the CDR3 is TGTGCCAGCAGCTTGGCTGGCGGACAGGGGGTGTATGGCTACACCTTC.

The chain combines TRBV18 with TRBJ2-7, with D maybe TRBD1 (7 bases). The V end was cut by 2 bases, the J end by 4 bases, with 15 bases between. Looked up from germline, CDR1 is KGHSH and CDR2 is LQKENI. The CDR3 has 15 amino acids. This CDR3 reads CASSPGQGGPYEQYF. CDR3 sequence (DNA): TGTGCCAGCTCACCAGGGCAGGGGGGCCCGTACGAGCAGTACTTC.

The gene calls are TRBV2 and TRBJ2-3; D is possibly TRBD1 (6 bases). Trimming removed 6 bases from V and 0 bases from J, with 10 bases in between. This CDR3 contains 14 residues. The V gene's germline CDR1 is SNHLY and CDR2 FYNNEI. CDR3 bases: TGTGCCAGCAGCGAACAGGGTAGCACAGATACGCAGTATTTT. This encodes CASSEQGSTDTQYF.

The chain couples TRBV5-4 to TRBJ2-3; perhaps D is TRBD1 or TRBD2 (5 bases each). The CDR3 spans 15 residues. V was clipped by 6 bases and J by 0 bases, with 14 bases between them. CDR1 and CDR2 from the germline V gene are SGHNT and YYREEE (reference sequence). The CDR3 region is CASTRDRSSTDTQYF. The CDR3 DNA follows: TGTGCCAGCACCCGGGACCGATCTAGCACAGATACGCAGTATTTT.

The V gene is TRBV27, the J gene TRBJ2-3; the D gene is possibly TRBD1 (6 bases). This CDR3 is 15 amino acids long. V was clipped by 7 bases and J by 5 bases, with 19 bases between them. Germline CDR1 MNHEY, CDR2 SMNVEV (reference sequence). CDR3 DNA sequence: TGTGCCAGCACCGAACAGGGATTCTTAAGAGATACGCAGTATTTT. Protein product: CASTEQGFLRDTQYF.

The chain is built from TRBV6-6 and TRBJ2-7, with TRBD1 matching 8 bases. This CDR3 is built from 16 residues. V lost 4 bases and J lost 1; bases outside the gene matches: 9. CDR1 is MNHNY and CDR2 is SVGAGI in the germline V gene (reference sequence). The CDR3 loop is CASSSKYRGSSYEQYF. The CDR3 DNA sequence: TGTGCCAGCAGTTCCAAATACAGGGGGTCATCCTACGAGCAGTACTTC.

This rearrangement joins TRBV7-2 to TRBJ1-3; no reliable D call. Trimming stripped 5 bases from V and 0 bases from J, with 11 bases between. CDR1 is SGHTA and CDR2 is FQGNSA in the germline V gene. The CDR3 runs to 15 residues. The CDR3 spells CASSPGYTSGNTIYF. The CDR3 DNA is TGTGCCAGCAGCCCCGGGTACACCTCTGGAAACACCATATATTTT.